This T cell receptor (beta chain) came from a study of shared T cell receptors in the human thymus. Method: immunoSEQ multiplex PCR; TCRdb's copy keeps in-frame clones and lacks some. The sample comprises over 450,000 clones, around three quarters of which are singletons, and 0.01% to 0.015% rests with the top ten. These same data were also listed under a study on human thymus T cells. That work adds: Having corrective surgery for congenital heart defects, healthy Finnish infants were the ones who donated. In corrective heart surgery, resections were taken, and these provided the thymus tissue. Gene usage for V and J segments appeared biased in thymic and blood repertoires. Related research examined unrelated individuals and reported that their thymic repertoires overlapped highly.

Material for sequencing was thymocytes. This clonotype was sampled from a boy under two years old with a congenital heart defect.

CDR3 region: CASRPGQGSNEKLFF. CDR3 nucleotides: TGCGCCAGCAGACCGGGACAGGGATCTAATGAAAAACTGTTTTTT. The chain links TRBV4-3 to TRBJ1-4, with 9 bases lining up with TRBD1. The germline CDR1 and CDR2 sequences are LGHNA and YSLEER. This CDR3 has 15 residues. Trimming at V came to 6 bases and at J to 3 bases, leaving 5 bases not matched to a gene.